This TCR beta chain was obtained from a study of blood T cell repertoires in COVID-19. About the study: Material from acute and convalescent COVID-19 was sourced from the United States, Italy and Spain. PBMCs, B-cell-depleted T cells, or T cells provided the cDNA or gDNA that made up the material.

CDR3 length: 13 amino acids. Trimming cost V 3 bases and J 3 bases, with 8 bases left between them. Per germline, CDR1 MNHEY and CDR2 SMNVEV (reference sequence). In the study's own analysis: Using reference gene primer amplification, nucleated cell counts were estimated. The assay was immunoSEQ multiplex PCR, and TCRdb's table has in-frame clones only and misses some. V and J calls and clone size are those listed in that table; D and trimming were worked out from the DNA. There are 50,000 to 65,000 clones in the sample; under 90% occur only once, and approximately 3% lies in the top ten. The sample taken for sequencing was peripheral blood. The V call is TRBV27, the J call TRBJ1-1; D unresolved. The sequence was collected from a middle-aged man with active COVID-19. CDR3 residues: CASSLSGYTEAFF. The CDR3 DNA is TGTGCCAGCAGTTTGTCGGGGTACACTGAAGCTTTCTTT.